This entry lists 10 T cell receptor beta chains sequenced from one sample in a study of graft-versus-host responses after intestinal transplantation. No antigen has been identified for these receptors. Using immunoSEQ multiplex PCR, the repertoire was profiled, and TCRdb retains in-frame clones only, with some absent. This table holds about 120,000 clones, over 80% found once. The sequencing used unstimulated CD4+ T cells sorted from spleen or lymph node cells, collected before intestinal transplant. Receptors were obtained from a human donor who received an intestinal transplant.

The rearrangement joins TRBV9 to TRBJ2-7, with 11 nucleotides matching TRBD2. The V and J ends lost 0 bases and 7 bases, in that order; junction bases with no gene match: 9. The germline V gene encodes CDR1 SGDLS and CDR2 YYNGEE. CDR3 size: 16 residues. In DNA, the CDR3 is TGTGCCAGCAGCGTAGGAGGTAGCGGGAGGGCCTGGGAGCAGTACTTC. Translated, it gives CASSVGGSGRAWEQYF.

CDR3 coding DNA: TGTGCCAGTAGTATAGCACACAGGCGTAACGACGAGCAGTACTTC. Protein product: CASSIAHRRNDEQYF. The V gene is TRBV19, the J gene TRBJ2-7, with D possibly matching TRBD1 (5 bases). Germline CDR1 reads LNHDA; CDR2 reads SQIVND (reference sequence). CDR3 length equals 15 residues. V was cut by 1 base and J by 5 bases, with 15 bases left in between.

The rearrangement uses TRBV5-4 and TRBJ1-1; D unclear. Per germline, CDR1 SGHNT and CDR2 YYREEE (reference sequence). Trimming cost V 0 bases and J 10 bases, with 10 bases left between them. This CDR3 has 12 residues. The CDR3 is CASSLDGYSAFF. DNA of the CDR3: TGTGCCAGCAGCTTGGACGGGTACTCAGCTTTCTTT.

This chain uses TRBV7-8 with TRBJ2-7; weak D call: TRBD2 (5 bases). Trimming removed 1 base at V and 4 bases at J, with 11 bases between. The germline V gene encodes CDR1 SGHVS and CDR2 FQNEAQ. The CDR3 sequence is 14 residues long. CDR3 in amino acids: CASSLEAGLYEQYF. The CDR3 DNA follows: TGTGCCAGCAGCTTAGAGGCGGGCTTATACGAGCAGTACTTC.

The chain joins TRBV6-5 to TRBJ2-1, with D perhaps assigned TRBD1 or TRBD2 (5 bases each). Looked up from germline, CDR1 is MNHEY and CDR2 is SVGAGI. This CDR3 comprises 15 residues. V lost 4 bases and J 10 bases, leaving 20 bases between the germline ends. CDR3 in amino acids: CASSWDRARGEEQFF. The CDR3 DNA sequence: TGTGCCAGCAGTTGGGACCGAGCCCGGGGAGAGGAGCAGTTCTTC.

The chain employs TRBV21-1 and TRBJ2-5; TRBD2 is the table's D call, not checked against the DNA. TRBV21-1 is assigned pseudogene status. The length of the CDR3 is 13 residues. Here the CDR3 reads CASRSGRRETQYF. The CDR3 coding sequence is TGTGCCAGCAGATCGGGGAGGAGGGAGACCCAGTACTTC.

The V call is TRBV11-2, the J call TRBJ1-4, with D possibly being TRBD1 (6 bases). This CDR3 contains 15 residues. V shed 1 base and J shed 6 bases, with 12 bases lying between them. Germline lookup yields CDR1 SGHAT and CDR2 FQNNGV. The CDR3 DNA follows: TGTGCCAGCAGCTTAGTTGGGGGCAGGGATGAAAAACTGTTTTTT. Amino acids: CASSLVGGRDEKLFF. Full variable domain (remainder filled in from reference TRBV11-2 and TRBJ1-4): EAGVAQSPRYKIIEKRQSVAFWCNPISGHATLYWYQQILGQGPKLLIQFQNNGVVDDSQLPKDRFSAERLKGVDSTLKIQPAKLEDSAVYLCASSLVGGRDEKLFFGSGTQLSVL.

This sequence joins TRBV5-1 and TRBJ2-7, with 10 bases matching TRBD1. The CDR3 totals 14 residues. V was clipped by 3 bases and J by 1 base; unmatched bases: 1. CDR1 and CDR2 (germline): SGHRS, YFSETQ. The CDR3 loop reads CASSWGQGSYEQYF. The CDR3 DNA reads TGCGCCAGCAGCTGGGGACAGGGGTCCTACGAGCAGTACTTC.

The chain links TRBV9 to TRBJ2-4, with 10 bases aligning to TRBD2. The CDR3 has 15 amino acids. Looked up from germline, CDR1 is SGDLS and CDR2 is YYNGEE. J lost 10 bases, V lost 0 bases, and 7 bases had no gene match. The CDR3 here is CASSVARTSGWIQYF. Here the CDR3 DNA reads TGTGCCAGCAGCGTAGCAAGGACTAGCGGATGGATTCAGTACTTC. Full variable domain (remainder filled in from reference TRBV9 and TRBJ2-4): DSGVTQTPKHLITATGQRVTLRCSPRSGDLSVYWYQQSLDQGLQFLIQYYNGEERAKGNILERFSAQQFPDLHSELNLSSLELGDSALYFCASSVARTSGWIQYFGAGTRLSVL.

The CDR3 coding sequence is TGTGCCAGCTCCATCAAAAGGGAATACGAGCAGTACTTC. Translation gives CASSIKREYEQYF. J is TRBJ2-7 and V is TRBV18; D is undetermined. Germline V gene sequence: CDR1 KGHSH, CDR2 LQKENI. V was cut by 6 bases and J by 4 bases, with 13 bases left in between. This CDR3 contains 13 residues.